The 10 T cell receptor beta chains listed next were all sequenced from one sample in a study of identifying expanded T cells in peripheral blood. Here immunoSEQ multiplex PCR was the method, and the copy in TCRdb shows in-frame clones only, minus some. The sample records around 60,000 clones, about four fifths being singletons. The sequencing sample was made of blood. The receptors here all came from a person aged 18 to 75 in good health.

The rearrangement joins TRBV7-9 to TRBJ2-7; D is unclear. Trimming stripped 1 base from V and 0 bases from J, with 13 bases between. The germline CDR1 and CDR2 sequences are SEHNR and FQNEAQ (reference sequence). The CDR3 spans 16 residues. The DNA for the CDR3 is TGTGCCAGCAGCTTAGGAATGGGGTTCAGCTCCTACGAGCAGTACTTC. It translates to CASSLGMGFSSYEQYF.

This clone has only a few counts. The V and J genes are TRBV6-1 and TRBJ1-2; TRBD1 matches at 9 bases. Trimming removed 7 bases from V and 7 bases from J; junction bases left unmatched: 7. The CDR3 length is 13 residues. The germline gives CDR1 MNHNS, CDR2 SASEGT. CDR3: CASNSGTGTGYTF. In nucleotides, the CDR3 is TGTGCCAGCAATTCCGGGACAGGGACTGGCTACACCTTC.

This chain links TRBV6-6 with TRBJ1-2, with 9 positions matching TRBD1. The junction had 3 bases not matched to a gene; V was cut back by 1 base and J by 3 bases. This CDR3 region has 15 residues. The germline CDR1 and CDR2 sequences are MNHNY and SVGAGI (reference sequence). The DNA of the CDR3 is TGTGCCAGCAGTTACTACAGGGGGCAAGACTATGGCTACACCTTC. Translating it yields CASSYYRGQDYGYTF.

The V call is TRBV6-4, the J call TRBJ2-3; 13 nucleotides agree with TRBD2. The CDR3 has 15 residues. Germline CDR1 reads MRHNA; CDR2 reads SNTAGT. Unmatched junction bases numbered 0, after V lost 2 bases and J lost 4 bases. Written as DNA, the CDR3 is TGTGCCAGCAGTGACACTAGCGGGGGGGCAGATACGCAGTATTTT. This gives the protein CASSDTSGGADTQYF.

Details on this clone: Within the sample, other DNA sequences also encode this same CDR3. CDR3: CASSQGGYSGANVLTF. The CDR3 DNA reads as TGTGCCAGCAGCCAAGGAGGTTACTCTGGGGCCAACGTCCTGACTTTC. The chain carries TRBV14 and TRBJ2-6; D ambiguous. Per the germline V gene, CDR1 is SGHDN and CDR2 is FVKESK. V lost 1 base and J lost 0, with 7 bases in between. This CDR3 has 16 residues.

The chain recombines TRBV2 with TRBJ1-4; 10 bases match TRBD1. The CDR3 covers 15 residues. Germline V gene lookup returns CDR1 SNHLY and CDR2 FYNNEI. V dropped 8 bases and J dropped 2; count of bases not matched to a gene: 5. The CDR3: CASRRTGGTNEKLFF. In nucleotides, the CDR3 is TGTGCCAGCCGCAGGACAGGGGGGACTAATGAAAAACTGTTTTTT. Combining the CDR3 with reference TRBV2 and TRBJ1-4 gives the whole variable domain EPEVTQTPSHQVTQMGQEVILRCVPISNHLYFYWYRQILGQKVEFLVSFYNNEISEKSEIFDDQFSVERPDGSNFTLKIRSTKLEDSAMYFCASRRTGGTNEKLFFGSGTQLSVL.

This clone has only a few counts. The gene calls are TRBV29-1 and TRBJ1-2; TRBD1 agrees at 7 bases. Germline values: CDR1 SQVTM, CDR2 ANQGSEA. CDR3 length equals 13 residues. J was trimmed by 6 bases and V by 7 bases; bases with no gene match: 11. CDR3 nucleotides: TGCAGCGGGGTGACAGGGCGGGGAGATGGCTACACCTTC. Its translation is CSGVTGRGDGYTF.

The chain joins TRBV5-4 to TRBJ1-4, with 8 positions matching TRBD1. V shed 4 bases and J 8 bases; nucleotides not matched to a gene: 13. Germline V gene sequence: CDR1 SGHNT, CDR2 YYREEE (reference sequence). The CDR3 runs to 16 residues. As DNA, the CDR3 is TGTGCCAGCAGCATGGTTCAGGGGGCGATAAGGGAAAAACTGTTTTTT. Translation gives CASSMVQGAIREKLFF.

V gene TRBV19 combines with J gene TRBJ2-3, with 10 bases lining up with TRBD1. The V segment lost 5 bases and the J segment 5 bases; nucleotides outside the gene matches: 10. CDR3 size: 16 residues. Germline-derived CDR1 and CDR2 are LNHDA and SQIVND (reference sequence). CDR3 protein: CASSRGRGQGLDTQYF. The CDR3 coding sequence is TGTGCCAGTAGTCGCGGTAGGGGACAGGGGTTAGATACGCAGTATTTT.

The CDR3 DNA reads as TGCAGCGTGCTCCTCCGGACGGCGGCCTATGGCTACACCTTC. As protein: CSVLLRTAAYGYTF. The chain combines TRBV29-1 with TRBJ1-2; D is unclear. V was cut by 6 bases and J by 4 bases, with 18 bases left in between. Germline CDR1 reads SQVTM; CDR2 reads ANQGSEA. The CDR3 has 14 amino acids.